Below, 32 T cell receptor beta chains from the same sample are listed, as sequenced in a study of lymphopenia after photon versus proton radiotherapy. Clones were sequenced by immunoSEQ multiplex PCR, and TCRdb holds only the in-frame ones, with some missing. The sample has 65,000 to 70,000 clones; roughly 93% are singletons. Sequenced here: peripheral blood, sampled from a patient treated with photon-based radiotherapy. Receptor source: a woman between 65 and 79 years old with pancreatic cancer.

The chain carries TRBV2 and TRBJ1-6, with a possible D match to TRBD1 (5 bases). The germline V gene has CDR1 SNHLY and CDR2 FYNNEI. The CDR3 is 14 residues long. V was clipped by 8 bases and J by 7 bases, with 15 bases between them. In DNA, the CDR3 is TGTGCCAGCCTCGAACCGGGGGGAAATTCACCCCTCCACTTT. It specifies CASLEPGGNSPLHF. Variable domain in full (rest from reference TRBV2 and TRBJ1-6): EPEVTQTPSHQVTQMGQEVILRCVPISNHLYFYWYRQILGQKVEFLVSFYNNEISEKSEIFDDQFSVERPDGSNFTLKIRSTKLEDSAMYFCASLEPGGNSPLHFGNGTRLTVT.

The genes are TRBV19 and TRBJ1-5; perhaps TRBD1 as D (6 bases). This CDR3 spans 15 amino acids. The germline gives CDR1 LNHDA, CDR2 SQIVND (reference sequence). V shed 5 bases and J shed 5 bases, with 16 bases lying between them. CDR3 region: CASSWWAGDHQPQHF. CDR3 coding DNA: TGTGCCAGTAGTTGGTGGGCAGGGGACCATCAGCCCCAGCATTTT.

This chain links TRBV28 with TRBJ2-3; D possibly corresponds to TRBD2 (5 bases). This CDR3 has 15 amino acids. CDR1 and CDR2 from the germline V gene are MDHEN and SYDVKM. With 6 bases removed from V and 0 bases from J, the gap between germline ends came to 13 bases. The CDR3: CASRGGAYSTDTQYF. The CDR3 nucleotides are TGTGCCAGCAGAGGAGGCGCCTACAGCACAGATACGCAGTATTTT.

The V gene is TRBV27, the J gene TRBJ2-3, with TRBD2 matching over 9 bases. V lost 3 bases, J lost 3 bases, and 7 bases stayed unmatched. Germline CDR1 reads MNHEY; CDR2 reads SMNVEV (reference sequence). The CDR3 spans 16 residues. In DNA, the CDR3 is TGTGCCAGCAGTTTGGTTAGCGGGAGCGTTACAGATACGCAGTATTTT. Translating it yields CASSLVSGSVTDTQYF.

The chain carries TRBV6-4 and TRBJ2-1; 10 bases match TRBD2. CDR1 MRHNA and CDR2 SNTAGT come from the germline V gene. The CDR3 has 15 residues. V gave up 3 bases and J gave up 5 bases; unmatched junction bases: 4. The CDR3 sequence is CASSDVTSGNNEQFF. CDR3 DNA: TGTGCCAGCAGTGATGTAACTAGCGGGAACAATGAGCAGTTCTTC.

The chain joins TRBV6-5 to TRBJ2-7; D is perhaps TRBD1 (5 bases). CDR3 size: 15 residues. CDR1 is MNHEY and CDR2 is SVGAGI in the germline V gene. V lost 0 bases and J 0 bases, leaving 9 bases between the germline ends. This CDR3 is CASSYSRASSYEQYF. The CDR3 DNA is TGTGCCAGCAGTTACTCCAGGGCGAGCTCCTACGAGCAGTACTTC.

This rearrangement joins TRBV9 to TRBJ1-4; 9 bases are a match to TRBD1. The CDR3 runs to 15 residues. With V trimmed by 2 bases and J by 7 bases, 6 bases remained unmatched. CDR1 and CDR2 from the germline V gene are SGDLS and YYNGEE. DNA of the CDR3: TGTGCCAGCAGCGTCCGGACAGGGGCGGGTGAAAAACTGTTTTTT. Translation: CASSVRTGAGEKLFF.

The CDR3 DNA reads TGTGCCAGCAGCCAAGATTGGGGACCCGACAATGAGCAGTTCTTC. It specifies CASSQDWGPDNEQFF. The V and J genes are TRBV4-2 and TRBJ2-1, with D perhaps assigned TRBD1 or TRBD2 (5 bases each). Germline V gene lookup returns CDR1 LGHNA and CDR2 YNFKEQ. There are 15 residues in the CDR3. Deletions cut 0 bases from V and 5 bases from J, with 11 bases between.

V gene TRBV19 combines with J gene TRBJ2-2; TRBD1 matches at 7 bases. The germline V gene encodes CDR1 LNHDA and CDR2 SQIVND (reference sequence). The CDR3 totals 13 residues. V shed 10 bases and J 6 bases; nucleotides not matched to a gene: 8. The CDR3 DNA is TGTGCCATTGGTAACAGGGGACCCGGGGAGCTGTTTTTT. It translates to CAIGNRGPGELFF.

This sequence joins TRBV7-2 and TRBJ1-5; D may be TRBD1 (6 bases). The CDR3 sequence is 15 residues long. From germline, CDR1 is SGHTA and CDR2 FQGNSA. Trimming stripped 6 bases from V and 4 bases from J, with 16 bases between. In DNA, the CDR3 is TGTGCCAGCAGGTCCGGTGGGGGGGCTAATCAGCCCCAGCATTTT. This codes for CASRSGGGANQPQHF.

This clone was detected once. V gene TRBV7-2 combines with J gene TRBJ2-5, with D unresolved. The CDR3 extends over 11 amino acids. Trimming left V 4 bases short and J 7 bases short, with 7 bases between. In germline, CDR1 is SGHTA, CDR2 FQGNSA. The CDR3 reads CASSSKWTQYF. DNA of the CDR3: TGTGCCAGCAGCTCCAAGTGGACCCAGTACTTC.

The gene calls are TRBV4-3 and TRBJ2-1; D gene unclear. Per the germline V gene, CDR1 is LGHNA and CDR2 is YSLEER. Trimming took 0 bases from V and 0 from J, leaving 12 bases between them. The CDR3 runs to 17 residues. The CDR3 nucleotides read TGCGCCAGCAGCCAAGACATTACAGATAGCTCCTACAATGAGCAGTTCTTC. Its translation: CASSQDITDSSYNEQFF.

A single count supports this clone. V gene TRBV30 combines with J gene TRBJ1-1; perhaps TRBD1 as D (5 bases). Per the germline V gene, CDR1 is GTSNPN and CDR2 is SVGIG (reference sequence). Deletions cut 3 bases from V and 3 bases from J, with 14 bases between. This CDR3 is built from 14 residues. CDR3 sequence: CAWRSSAGDTEAFF. The DNA for the CDR3 is TGTGCCTGGAGATCTTCCGCGGGGGACACTGAAGCTTTCTTT. Supplemented by reference TRBV30 and TRBJ1-1, the full variable domain reads SQTIHQWPATLVQPVGSPLSLECTVEGTSNPNLYWYRQAAGRGLQLLFYSVGIGQISSEVPQNLSASRPQDRQFILSSKKLLLSDSGFYLCAWRSSAGDTEAFFGQGTRLTVV.

The genes are TRBV28 and TRBJ2-3, with a weak D call TRBD2 (5 bases). The CDR3 has 13 amino acids. Trimming removed 3 bases at V and 3 bases at J, with 7 bases between. Germline V gene lookup returns CDR1 MDHEN and CDR2 SYDVKM. The CDR3 reads CASSFPGTDTQYF. The CDR3 DNA is TGTGCCAGCAGTTTTCCGGGGACAGATACGCAGTATTTT.

This clone was seen only a few times. J is TRBJ2-1 and V is TRBV5-1; D might be TRBD1 (6 bases). This CDR3 is built from 10 residues. The germline V and J ends were trimmed by 7 bases and 7 bases, with 6 bases remaining between them. CDR1 is SGHRS and CDR2 is YFSETQ in the germline V gene. Here the CDR3 DNA reads TGCGCCAGCCAGGGGAATGAGCAGTTCTTC. Translated: CASQGNEQFF.

The rearrangement links TRBV6-6 to TRBJ1-2, with 9 bases aligning to TRBD1. V gave up 6 bases and J gave up 4 bases; unmatched junction bases: 9. The CDR3 has 15 residues. Looked up from germline, CDR1 is MNHNY and CDR2 is SVGAGI (reference sequence). CDR3 coding DNA: TGTGCCAGCAGCTCTATCACAGGGGGCGGCTATGGCTACACCTTC. Its translation: CASSSITGGGYGYTF.

CDR3 region: CASSQVQGYGYTF. The CDR3 nucleotides read TGTGCCAGCAGCCAAGTACAGGGTTATGGCTACACCTTC. The genes are TRBV14 and TRBJ1-2; TRBD1 might be the D (6 bases). Germline V CDR1 and CDR2: SGHDN, FVKESK. Trimming left V 1 base short and J 5 bases short, with 8 bases between. This CDR3 has 13 amino acids. The full variable domain, in which reference TRBV14 and TRBJ1-2 provide the parts outside the CDR3, is EAGVTQFPSHSVIEKGQTVTLRCDPISGHDNLYWYRRVMGKEIKFLLHFVKESKQDESGMPNNRFLAERTGGTYSTLKVQPAELEDSGVYFCASSQVQGYGYTFGSGTRLTVV.

The rearrangement links TRBV7-8 to TRBJ2-3; D is undetermined. CDR1 is SGHVS and CDR2 is FQNEAQ in the germline V gene. The V and J ends lost 10 bases and 0 bases respectively, with 8 bases between them. CDR3 size: 12 residues. CDR3 DNA sequence: TGTGCCATTCGCGGAAGCACAGATACGCAGTATTTT. Translated, it gives CAIRGSTDTQYF.

The gene calls are TRBV7-2 and TRBJ1-1; TRBD1 agrees at 8 bases. Germline-derived CDR1 and CDR2 are SGHTA and FQGNSA. CDR3 length: 14 residues. Trimming cost V 5 bases and J 3 bases; bases outside gene matches: 5. The CDR3: CASSMGQVHTEAFF. The DNA of the CDR3 is TGTGCCAGCAGCATGGGACAGGTACACACTGAAGCTTTCTTT.

The rearrangement links TRBV5-1 to TRBJ2-5, with no clear D. There are 12 residues in the CDR3. Trimming cost V 4 bases and J 1 base, with 5 bases left between them. In germline, CDR1 is SGHRS, CDR2 YFSETQ. CDR3 sequence: CASSRFQETQYF. CDR3 DNA: TGCGCCAGCAGCCGATTCCAAGAGACCCAGTACTTC.

This clone has more than one count but fewer than ten. CDR3 nucleotide sequence: TGCGCCAGCAGCTTAGATAGCGGGTCTGGGACAGATACGCAGTATTTT. Translating it yields CASSLDSGSGTDTQYF. The chain uses TRBV5-1 and TRBJ2-3, with 7 bases identical to TRBD2. Looked up from germline, CDR1 is SGHRS and CDR2 is YFSETQ. The ends lost 2 bases at V and 3 bases at J; junction bases unmatched: 9. This CDR3 has 16 amino acids.

This chain connects TRBV25-1 to TRBJ2-3; 8 bases agree with TRBD1. CDR3 length: 15 amino acids. Germline trimming cut 3 bases from V and 3 bases from J; bases unmatched to any gene: 5. Germline V gene sequence: CDR1 MGHDK, CDR2 SYGVNS. The CDR3 DNA is TGTGCCAGCAGTGACCAAAGACAGGGGACAGATACGCAGTATTTT. Protein: CASSDQRQGTDTQYF.

The rearrangement uses TRBV7-6 and TRBJ2-5; 8 nucleotides match TRBD1. The CDR3 runs 14 residues. Germline CDR1 is SGHVS and CDR2 is FNYEAQ. Trimming took 5 bases from V and 4 from J; bases not matched to a gene: 6. CDR3 coding DNA: TGTGCCAGCAGCCCAGGACAGGGCGGAGAGACCCAGTACTTC. Residues: CASSPGQGGETQYF.

J is TRBJ1-1 and V is TRBV15, with a tentative D call TRBD1 (5 bases). The CDR3 runs 19 residues. Per the germline V gene, CDR1 is LNHNV and CDR2 is YYDKDF (reference sequence). Trimming cost V 5 bases and J 3 bases, with 28 bases left between them. CDR3 in amino acids: CATSPTAGSSGVRDTEAFF. DNA of the CDR3: TGTGCCACCAGCCCCACGGCGGGATCTTCGGGGGTGCGGGACACTGAAGCTTTCTTT.

V is TRBV4-2 and J is TRBJ2-7; TRBD2 aligns across 10 bases. Germline trimming cut 5 bases from V and 0 bases from J; bases unmatched to any gene: 4. The length of the CDR3 is 15 residues. Per the germline V gene, CDR1 is LGHNA and CDR2 is YNFKEQ. Written as DNA, the CDR3 is TGTGCCAGCAGCAAGGGACTAGCGCCCTCCTACGAGCAGTACTTC. Protein product: CASSKGLAPSYEQYF.

The chain employs TRBV11-2 and TRBJ2-1; 8 bases agree with TRBD1. V dropped 3 bases and J dropped 2; count of bases not matched to a gene: 3. Germline assignment: CDR1 SGHAT and CDR2 FQNNGV. This CDR3 has 15 amino acids. CDR3 in amino acids: CASSLDRATYNEQFF. The CDR3 bases are TGTGCCAGCAGCTTGGACAGGGCCACCTACAATGAGCAGTTCTTC.

V usage is TRBV21-1 and J usage is TRBJ1-4. TRBV21-1 is a pseudogene locus. CDR3 size: 18 residues. As DNA, the CDR3 is TGTGCCAGCAGCAAAGTCCCCGAACAGAGGGTAGGGCGCGAAAAACTGTTTTTT. Protein sequence: CASSKVPEQRVGREKLFF.

J is TRBJ1-1 and V is TRBV2; 7 nucleotides match TRBD1. Germline-derived CDR1 and CDR2 are SNHLY and FYNNEI. This CDR3 comprises 14 residues. V dropped 7 bases and J dropped 1; count of bases not matched to a gene: 6. CDR3 sequence: CASTTQGRNTEAFF. CDR3 coding DNA: TGTGCCAGCACTACACAGGGGAGGAACACTGAAGCTTTCTTT.

DNA for the CDR3: TGTGCCAGTAGTATAGTAGGTGAAAAACTGTTTTTT. Amino acids: CASSIVGEKLFF. The chain carries TRBV19 and TRBJ1-4, with D hard to call. The CDR3 consists of 12 residues. Germline loops: CDR1 LNHDA, CDR2 SQIVND (reference sequence). Trimming stripped 1 base from V and 7 bases from J, with 4 bases between. Complete variable domain (other parts from reference TRBV19 and TRBJ1-4): DGGITQSPKYLFRKEGQNVTLSCEQNLNHDAMYWYRQDPGQGLRLIYYSQIVNDFQKGDIAEGYSVSREKKESFPLTVTSAQKNPTAFYLCASSIVGEKLFFGSGTQLSVL.

This clone was counted a single time. This sequence joins TRBV28 and TRBJ2-2, with 15 positions matching TRBD2. Losses at the gene ends were 6 bases for V and 5 bases for J; bases not matched to a gene: 1. This CDR3 has 15 residues. The V gene's germline CDR1 is MDHEN and CDR2 SYDVKM. For the CDR3, the DNA is TGTGCCAGCAGAGGACTAGCGGGAGGGACCGGGGAGCTGTTTTTT. Its protein is CASRGLAGGTGELFF. Variable domain in full (rest from reference TRBV28 and TRBJ2-2): DVKVTQSSRYLVKRTGEKVFLECVQDMDHENMFWYRQDPGLGLRLIYFSYDVKMKEKGDIPEGYSVSREKKERFSLILESASTNQTSMYLCASRGLAGGTGELFFGEGSRLTVL.

The chain links TRBV5-4 to TRBJ2-2, with TRBD2 matching 11 bases. The V gene's germline CDR1 is SGHNT and CDR2 YYREEE (reference sequence). V was pared by 5 bases and J by 2 bases, with 2 bases of the junction left unmatched. The CDR3 has 15 amino acids. The CDR3 nucleotides read TGTGCCAGCAGTGGACTAGCGGGTAACACCGGGGAGCTGTTTTTT. It specifies CASSGLAGNTGELFF.

The chain links TRBV4-3 to TRBJ2-3; 7 positions agree with TRBD1. Germline lookup yields CDR1 LGHNA and CDR2 YSLEER. This CDR3 region has 13 residues. The V gene end was trimmed by 3 bases and the J gene end by 3 bases; junction bases not matched to a gene: 0. CDR3 nucleotides: TGCGCCAGCAGCCAGGACAGGACAGATACGCAGTATTTT. This codes for CASSQDRTDTQYF.